This entry lists 5 T cell receptor beta chains sequenced from one sample in a study of cytomegalovirus exposure and HLA in healthy donors. It was with 60 Vbeta and 13 Jbeta primers that the PCR ran. Produced via immunoSEQ multiplex PCR; TCRdb's table is partial and in-frame only. The repertoire consists of 100,000 to 130,000 clones, with 55% to 85% occurring once and the leading ten covering 7.8%. Material for sequencing was PBMCs. The receptors were sampled from a man aged 25-40 years in good health and CMV-seronegative.

The rearrangement uses TRBV28 and TRBJ2-4, with 9 bases matching TRBD2. V lost 3 bases, J lost 7 bases, and 10 bases stayed unmatched. Germline CDR1 reads MDHEN; CDR2 reads SYDVKM. The CDR3 totals 16 residues. DNA of the CDR3: TGTGCCAGCAGTTTCCCAGGCGGGGGGGCTTGGAACATTCAGTACTTC. It specifies CASSFPGGGAWNIQYF.

V and J are TRBV28 and TRBJ1-3; D gene uncertain. With 4 bases removed from V and 0 bases from J, the gap between germline ends came to 10 bases. CDR3 length equals 15 residues. Germline V lookup: CDR1 MDHEN, CDR2 SYDVKM. The CDR3 is CASSSSPPSGNTIYF. The DNA of the CDR3 is TGTGCCAGCAGTTCCTCTCCCCCCTCTGGAAACACCATATATTTT.

The chain combines TRBV7-9 with TRBJ2-7, with 7 bases fitting TRBD1. Germline-derived CDR1 and CDR2 are SEHNR and FQNEAQ (reference sequence). With 6 bases clipped from V and 0 bases from J, the junction kept 11 bases outside the gene matches. The CDR3 extends over 16 amino acids. The CDR3 spells CASRRGTASSSYEQYF. CDR3 coding DNA: TGTGCCAGCAGGAGAGGGACAGCTTCTAGCTCCTACGAGCAGTACTTC.

A few counts support this clone. The rearrangement joins TRBV6-6 to TRBJ2-2; tentatively, D is TRBD1 (6 bases). This CDR3 region has 15 residues. The ends were cut back, 2 bases at V and 5 bases at J, with 12 bases in the middle. Germline V gives CDR1 MNHNY, CDR2 SVGAGI (reference sequence). CDR3 bases: TGTGCCAGCAGTTACACGGCAGGGGTGACCGGGGAGCTGTTTTTT. It codes for CASSYTAGVTGELFF.

The rearrangement joins TRBV7-9 to TRBJ2-7, with 9 bases that match TRBD1. The germline gives CDR1 SEHNR, CDR2 FQNEAQ (reference sequence). V trimming: 3 bases; J trimming: 2 bases; junction bases outside the gene matches: 17. The CDR3 is made up of 19 amino acids. The CDR3 bases are TGTGCCAGCAGCTTCCGAACAGGGGGCGCGAGTGCCGGCCCCTACGAGCAGTACTTC. Translation: CASSFRTGGASAGPYEQYF.